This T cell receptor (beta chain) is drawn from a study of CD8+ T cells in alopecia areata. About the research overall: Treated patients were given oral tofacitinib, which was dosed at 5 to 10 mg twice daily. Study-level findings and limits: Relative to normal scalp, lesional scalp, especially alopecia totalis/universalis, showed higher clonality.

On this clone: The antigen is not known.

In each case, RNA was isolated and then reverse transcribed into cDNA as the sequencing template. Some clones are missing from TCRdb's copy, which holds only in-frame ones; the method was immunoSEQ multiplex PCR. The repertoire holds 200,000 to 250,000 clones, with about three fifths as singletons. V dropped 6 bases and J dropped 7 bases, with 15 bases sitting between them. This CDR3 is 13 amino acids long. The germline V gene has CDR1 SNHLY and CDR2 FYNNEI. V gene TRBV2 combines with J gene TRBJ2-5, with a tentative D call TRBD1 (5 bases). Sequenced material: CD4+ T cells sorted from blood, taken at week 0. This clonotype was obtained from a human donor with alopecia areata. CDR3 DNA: TGTGCCAGCAGCTCCACACCCCAGGGGACCCAGTACTTC. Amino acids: CASSSTPQGTQYF.